A selection of T cell receptor beta chains follows, all from one sample in a study of control samples from healthy donors and cancer patients. The table came from immunoSEQ multiplex PCR; TCRdb's copy has only in-frame clones and leaves some out. The table has about 120,000 clones, 89% seen once. The sequencing sample was made of blood. These receptors were taken from a man aged 45-60 years in good health. Each CDR3 is given with its conserved first and last residue. The order of the fields is clone size, J gene, V gene, D gene, CDR3 DNA, CDR3 protein. A D gene is named only where the DNA matches it firmly. Clone size, where shown, is once, few, many, or a class for clones that have expanded.

-,TRBJ1-1,TRBV6-5,-,TGTGCCAGCAGTTACTCGGGGGCGGGCACTGAAGCTTTCTTT,CASSYSGAGTEAFF
-,TRBJ1-5,TRBV7-9,TRBD1,TGTGCCAGCAGCACCGGACAGGAGGCCAATCAGCCCCAGCATTTT,CASSTGQEANQPQHF
-,TRBJ1-4,TRBV27,-,TGTGCCAGCAGTACAACTAATGAAAAACTGTTTTTT,CASSTTNEKLFF
-,TRBJ1-4,TRBV9,TRBD1,TGTGCCAGCAGCTTTAGCGGACAGGGAGGGAATGAAAAACTGTTTTTT,CASSFSGQGGNEKLFF
-,TRBJ1-6,TRBV12-3/TRBV12-4,-,TGTGCCAGCAGTTCCGGGGGAAATTCACCCCTCCACTTT,CASSSGGNSPLHF
-,TRBJ2-1,TRBV6-5,-,TGTGCCAGCATTAATCACAGGGTTGACTACAATGAGCAGTTCTTC,CASINHRVDYNEQFF
once,TRBJ2-7,TRBV5-1,TRBD2,TGCGCCAGCAGCTTAACTAGCGGGGGGGCCAATCTCTACGAGCAGTACTTC,CASSLTSGGANLYEQYF
-,TRBJ1-2,TRBV9,-,TGTGCCAGCAGCGTAGACGCGGGACTAGATGGCTACACCTTC,CASSVDAGLDGYTF
-,TRBJ1-6,TRBV19,-,TGTGCCAGTAGCGATAGGGGACGGTCTAATTCACCCCTCCACTTT,CASSDRGRSNSPLHF
-,TRBJ1-1,TRBV6-2/TRBV6-3,-,TGTGCCAGCAGTTTTGCAGGGGCGAACACTGAAGCTTTCTTT,CASSFAGANTEAFF
-,TRBJ2-7,TRBV12-3/TRBV12-4,-,TGTGCCAGCAGTTTGTTCAGGGTCGACGAGCAGTACTTC,CASSLFRVDEQYF
-,TRBJ2-7,TRBV6-5,-,TGTGCCAGCAGTCGGCCCGGGACTTTAACCTACGAGCAGTACTTC,CASSRPGTLTYEQYF
-,TRBJ1-1,TRBV5-1,-,TGCGCCAGCAGCTTGATCGGAGGGATGAACACTGAAGCTTTCTTT,CASSLIGGMNTEAFF
-,TRBJ1-1,TRBV5-1,TRBD1,TGCGCCAGCAGCCCCGACAGGGTTGCCACTGAAGCTTTCTTT,CASSPDRVATEAFF
-,TRBJ2-7,TRBV30,TRBD1,TGTGCCTGGAGTCCCGGACAGGGGGCAATCTACGAGCAGTACTTC,CAWSPGQGAIYEQYF
once,TRBJ1-6,TRBV7-2,TRBD1,TGTGCCAGCAGCCTTGGGGGACAGGGGTTTTCACCCCTCCACTTT,CASSLGGQGFSPLHF
-,TRBJ2-5,TRBV11-1,-,TGTGCCAGCAGCGGGACCTTGGGAGAGACCCAGTACTTC,CASSGTLGETQYF
-,TRBJ1-2,TRBV24-1,TRBD1,TGTGCCACCAGTGACCCGACCTCCGGGACAGGGGATTATGGCTACACCTTC,CATSDPTSGTGDYGYTF
-,TRBJ2-7,TRBV7-8,-,TGTGCCAGCAGCCTGGTTGGAGGGTACGAGCAGTACTTC,CASSLVGGYEQYF
-,TRBJ1-3,TRBV10-3,-,TGTGCCATCAGTGAGTCGATCGGGGCTGGAAACACCATATATTTT,CAISESIGAGNTIYF
-,TRBJ1-2,TRBV6-4,TRBD1,TGTGCCAGCAGCCGGGACAGAAACTATGGCTACACCTTC,CASSRDRNYGYTF
-,TRBJ2-7,TRBV5-4,-,TGTGCCAGCAGTCTACTAGTGGGGTCCTACGAGCAGTACTTC,CASSLLVGSYEQYF